The 5 T cell receptor beta chains reported below all come from one sample, sequenced in a study of CD8+ T cells in alopecia areata (dated by TCRdb to the late 2010s). Library creation used the immunoSEQ multiplex PCR assay. To provide template for TCR sequencing, every sample had RNA extracted and reverse transcribed into cDNA. This is the immuneACCESS table as TCRdb keeps it, with only in-frame sequences that have V and J called. A part of the clones is gone; compared with another copy, unresolved V genes explain less than half, and the rest is unexplained. The sample table contains some 110,000 clones; only one count was recorded for about three fifths of them. Clones ranked in the top ten supply roughly 30% of the sample. The sample's time point label is to be understood as: around 28 days on oral tofacitinib. In the paper's terms, the treatment or condition label means: oral pan-JAK inhibitor, 5-10 mg twice daily.

The sequenced sample was CD8+ T cells sorted from blood, obtained at week 4, from a patient treated with tofacitinib. The receptors originated from a human donor with alopecia areata.

This clone was recorded a few times. The chain is built from TRBV18 and TRBJ2-7; perhaps D is TRBD1 or TRBD2 (5 bases each). This CDR3 region has 14 residues. The germline V and J ends were trimmed by 1 base and 5 bases, with 12 bases remaining between them. Germline V gene data show CDR1 as KGHSH and CDR2 as LQKENI. For the CDR3, the DNA is TGTGCCAGCTCACCACTCGGGGCGGACGACGAGCAGTACTTC. It translates to CASSPLGADDEQYF.

The chain combines TRBV7-8 with TRBJ2-1, with a possible D match to TRBD2 (5 bases). The germline V gene has CDR1 SGHVS and CDR2 FQNEAQ. The CDR3 length is 13 residues. Between the trimmed V and J ends, which lost 7 bases and 7 bases, there was a span of 14 bases. The CDR3 DNA reads as TGTGCCAGCACCGGTGGGGTAGCGAATGAGCAGTTCTTC. It specifies CASTGGVANEQFF.

The CDR3 DNA is TGTGCCAGCAGCCCCGCAGGACCTTATAGCAATCAGCCCCAGCATTTT. Its protein is CASSPAGPYSNQPQHF. This chain connects TRBV5-6 to TRBJ1-5; D is unresolved. Trimming cost V 4 bases and J 0 bases, with 14 bases left between them. Germline lookup yields CDR1 SGHDT and CDR2 YYEEEE. This CDR3 comprises 16 residues.

This sequence joins TRBV15 and TRBJ1-2; TRBD1 is a possible D gene (5 bases). The CDR3 extends over 13 amino acids. CDR1 LNHNV and CDR2 YYDKDF come from the germline V gene (reference sequence). The germline V and J ends were trimmed by 1 base and 8 bases, with 11 bases remaining between them. CDR3 protein: CATSRVAGSGYTF. CDR3 DNA sequence: TGTGCCACCAGCAGAGTGGCAGGGAGCGGCTACACCTTC.

The genes are TRBV29-1 and TRBJ2-1; D might be TRBD1 (6 bases). The V gene lost 0 bases and the J gene lost 10 bases, with 13 bases spanning the gap. The CDR3 consists of 13 residues. In germline, CDR1 is SQVTM, CDR2 ANQGSEA. This chain's CDR3 is CSVEDEGDDEQFF. CDR3 bases: TGCAGCGTTGAAGATGAGGGGGACGACGAGCAGTTCTTC.